This T cell receptor (beta chain) derives from a study of T cell changes during pregnancy in multiple sclerosis (dated by TCRdb to 2018 to 2020). Background on the whole study: Changes in the T cell repertoire over the course of pregnancy were examined in this study in women with multiple sclerosis.

This clone showed up just once. This clone's antigen is unknown. Base quality data are lacking; no much larger clone is found one base away. Based on the germline V gene, the CDR1 and CDR2 sequences are SGHTS and YDEGEE. Trimming leaves V shorter by 4 bases and J shorter by 5 bases, with the junction holding 9 bases beyond the gene matches. Inclusive of the bounding cysteine and phenylalanine, the CDR3 is 16 residues long. Only CDR3 DNA remains: 48 bases, in frame from the first base. The method was the immunoSEQ multiplex PCR assay. TCRdb's version of the immuneACCESS table is confined to in-frame rearrangements and falls short of the full clone set. An unresolved V gene accounts for under half of the shortfall where checked; the remainder is of unknown origin. The sample table records tens of thousands of clones; over 80% of these occur just once. Of the sample, approximately 3% falls within the top ten clones.

The specimen was peripheral blood, collected in the second trimester of pregnancy. The TCR comes from a female donor in good health, enrolled as a control in a pregnancy study. This sequence uses TRBV5-8 and TRBJ2-1; TRBD1 matches 10 bases in the middle. Read as DNA, the sequence is TGTGCCAGCAGCCCCGGGACAGGGGAGGCGGACAATGAGCAGTTCTTC. Its translation reads: CASSPGTGEADNEQFF.